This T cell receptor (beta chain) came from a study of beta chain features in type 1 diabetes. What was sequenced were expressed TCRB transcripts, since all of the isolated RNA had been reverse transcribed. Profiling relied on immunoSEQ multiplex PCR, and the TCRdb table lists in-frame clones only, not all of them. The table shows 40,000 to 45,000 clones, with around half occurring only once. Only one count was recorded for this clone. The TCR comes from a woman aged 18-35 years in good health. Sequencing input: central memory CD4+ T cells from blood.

For the CDR3, the DNA is TGTGCCAGCAGCGCAGCGGGGGGGCCGTTGAATGAGCAGTTCTTC. Translated, it gives CASSAAGGPLNEQFF. This chain uses TRBV11-3 with TRBJ2-1; TRBD2 matches at 10 bases. Losses at the gene ends were 5 bases for V and 7 bases for J; bases not matched to a gene: 8. The CDR3 is 15 amino acids. Germline V gene lookup returns CDR1 SGHNT and CDR2 YENEEA.